This record looks at one T cell receptor beta chain sequence and its context. Seattle patients were enrolled while actively infected and followed longitudinally. The sample originates from a study of blood T cell repertoires in COVID-19. Across the study: Whether acute or convalescent, the COVID-19 samples came from the United States, Italy and Spain.

The repertoire was sequenced with immunoSEQ multiplex PCR; TCRdb's copy has only in-frame clones and lacks some. Found here are around 300,000 clones, approximately 90% of them singletons; the top ten hold roughly 6.1%. The CDR3 length is 16 residues. Germline CDR1 SGHTA, CDR2 FQGNSA. Trimming at V came to 4 bases and at J to 6 bases, leaving 8 bases not matched to a gene. The origin of this receptor is a woman between 45 and 60 years old with COVID-19, enrolled during active disease. The sample consisted of peripheral blood. The chain carries TRBV7-2 and TRBJ2-7; 14 bases match TRBD2. The CDR3 spells CASSSGLAGGASEQYF. The DNA of the CDR3 is TGTGCCAGCAGCTCCGGACTAGCGGGAGGAGCCTCCGAGCAGTACTTC.